The source of this TCR beta chain is a study of cytomegalovirus exposure and HLA in healthy donors. For the study at large: There were around 390 genotyped donors. Of these, 81% fell in the genetic ancestry cluster associated with self-reported Caucasian donors.

Primers: 60 Vbeta forward and 13 Jbeta reverse. Clones were sequenced by immunoSEQ multiplex PCR, and TCRdb holds only the in-frame ones, with some missing. The sample totals some 110,000 clones. CDR3 length equals 12 residues. Germline V gene sequence: CDR1 ENHRY, CDR2 SYGVKD. Trimming stripped 5 bases from V and 5 bases from J, with 9 bases between. This clonotype was obtained from a man aged 40-50 years in good health and CMV-seronegative. This chain joins TRBV10-3 and TRBJ2-5; D remains unclear. Material for sequencing was PBMCs. In DNA form, the CDR3 reads TGTGCCATCAGTCCGGGTTGGGAGACCCAGTACTTC. It is translated as CAISPGWETQYF.